The sequence of this T cell receptor beta chain was determined in a study of regulatory T cells in long-lasting Graves disease. Study conclusions and caveats: TCR diversity in persistent Graves' patients was below that of newly diagnosed ones. Analyses excluded thyroid tissue, covering peripheral blood alone.

Noted time point: newly diagnosed GD, antithyroid drugs for less than 3 months. RNA extracted from PBMCs served as the sequencing template. In this cohort, patients came from an endocrinology department located in Xi'an, China. This clonotype occurred many times. Its antigen is not known. With iRepertoire HTBI primers and Arm-PCR of CDR3 regions, TCR beta libraries were built. Via MiXCR, TCRdb re-called the multiplex PCR reads, giving one row per CDR3 protein. The sample contains 350,000 to 450,000 distinct CDR3 sequences, 16% of which appear only once. Germline V lookup: CDR1 SNHLY, CDR2 FYNNEI. V was trimmed by 4 bases and J by 7 bases, leaving 13 bases between them. The CDR3 has 14 residues. These records were also assigned to another study, of T cells in Graves' hyperthyroidism and ophthalmopathy.

The clonotype comes from a man aged 35-49 years with Graves disease. The rearrangement uses TRBV2 and TRBJ1-4, with a weak D call TRBD1 (6 bases). The sample was peripheral blood mononuclear cells (PBMCs), taken at new diagnosis, from a patient treated with antithyroid drugs. The CDR3 reads CASSGQTGGEKLFF. In DNA form, the CDR3 reads TGTGCCAGCAGTGGACAGACAGGAGGTGAAAAACTGTTTTTT.